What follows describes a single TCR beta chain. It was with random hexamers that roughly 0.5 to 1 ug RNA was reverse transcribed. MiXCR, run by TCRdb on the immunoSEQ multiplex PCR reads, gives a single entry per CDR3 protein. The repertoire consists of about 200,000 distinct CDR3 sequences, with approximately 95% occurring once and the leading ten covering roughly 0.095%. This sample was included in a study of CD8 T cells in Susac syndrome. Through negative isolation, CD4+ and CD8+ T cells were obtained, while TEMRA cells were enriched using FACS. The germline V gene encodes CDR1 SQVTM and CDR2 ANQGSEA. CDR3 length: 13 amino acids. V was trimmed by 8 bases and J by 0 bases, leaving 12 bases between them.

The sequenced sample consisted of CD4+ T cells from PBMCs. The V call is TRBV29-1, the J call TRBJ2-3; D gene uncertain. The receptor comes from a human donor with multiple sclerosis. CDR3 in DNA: TGCAGCATCCCCAGTCCCAGCACAGATACGCAGTATTTT. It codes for CSIPSPSTDTQYF.